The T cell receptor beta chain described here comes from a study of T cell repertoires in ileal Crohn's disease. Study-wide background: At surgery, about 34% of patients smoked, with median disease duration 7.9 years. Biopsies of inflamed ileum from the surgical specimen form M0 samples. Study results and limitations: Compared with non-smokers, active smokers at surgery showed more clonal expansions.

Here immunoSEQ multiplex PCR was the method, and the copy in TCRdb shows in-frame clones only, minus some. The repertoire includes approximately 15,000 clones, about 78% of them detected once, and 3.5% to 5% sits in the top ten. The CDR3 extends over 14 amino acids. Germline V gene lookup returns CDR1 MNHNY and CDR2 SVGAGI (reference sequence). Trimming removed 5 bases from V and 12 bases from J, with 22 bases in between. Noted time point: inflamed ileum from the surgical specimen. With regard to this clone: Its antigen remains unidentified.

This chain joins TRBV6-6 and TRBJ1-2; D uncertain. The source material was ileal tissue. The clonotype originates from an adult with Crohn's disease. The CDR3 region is CASSTDLGGLRDTF. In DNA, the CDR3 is TGTGCCAGCAGTACGGACCTCGGAGGGCTTCGGGACACCTTC.